One and the same sample provided the 30 T cell receptor beta chains below, sequenced in a study of T cell clones after liver transplantation. The assay was immunoSEQ multiplex PCR, and TCRdb's table has in-frame clones only and misses some. The data show under 150,000 clones, less than 95% seen once. Sequencing used CD4+ T cells from blood, obtained 12 months after liver transplant. All receptors derive from a human patient who received a liver transplant. The graft donor may have given rise to some T cells.

The J gene is TRBJ1-1, the V gene TRBV5-1; D remains unclear. CDR1 is SGHRS, CDR2 YFSETQ, per germline. Trimming shortened V by 8 bases and J by 5 bases, and 10 bases separated the two germline ends. The CDR3 has 11 amino acids. The CDR3 reads CASRESTEAFF. The CDR3 DNA follows: TGCGCCAGTAGGGAATCGACTGAAGCTTTCTTT.

This sequence joins TRBV6-1 and TRBJ1-3; 7 bases match TRBD1. The V gene end was trimmed by 2 bases and the J gene end by 4 bases; junction bases not matched to a gene: 8. The CDR3 loop spans 16 amino acids. CDR1 MNHNS and CDR2 SASEGT come from the germline V gene. The CDR3 here is CASSESTGLGGNTIYF. Written as DNA, the CDR3 is TGTGCCAGCAGTGAATCGACAGGGTTGGGGGGAAACACCATATATTTT.

V and J are TRBV5-4 and TRBJ2-1, with a weak D call TRBD2 (6 bases). The CDR3 contains 15 residues. Between the trimmed V and J ends, which lost 0 bases and 8 bases, there was a span of 15 bases. In germline, CDR1 is SGHNT, CDR2 YYREEE (reference sequence). The CDR3 region is CASSLGGAGGDEQFF. The CDR3 region has the DNA TGTGCCAGCAGCTTGGGCGGGGCGGGCGGCGATGAGCAGTTCTTC.

The J gene is TRBJ2-5, the V gene TRBV4-2; D not certain. CDR1 and CDR2 from the germline V gene are LGHNA and YNFKEQ. V was shortened by 4 bases and J by 3 bases, with 15 bases between the two germline ends. The CDR3 is 15 amino acids. The CDR3 DNA reads as TGTGCCAGCAGCCGAAGGGCGGTGCTTGAAGAGACCCAGTACTTC. This sequence encodes CASSRRAVLEETQYF.

The chain links TRBV5-8 to TRBJ2-5; TRBD2 is a possible D gene (5 bases). With 7 bases removed from V and 5 bases from J, the gap between germline ends came to 18 bases. The length of the CDR3 is 14 residues. CDR1 is SGHTS and CDR2 is YDEGEE in the germline V gene. The CDR3: CASLLEVQRETQYF. The CDR3 nucleotides are TGTGCCAGCCTATTGGAGGTCCAACGGGAGACCCAGTACTTC.

The chain joins TRBV29-1 to TRBJ2-1; 7 bases align to TRBD1. J gave up 7 bases and V 0 bases, and 6 bases lay outside the gene matches. Germline V gene sequence: CDR1 SQVTM, CDR2 ANQGSEA. The length of the CDR3 is 14 residues. The CDR3 reads CSVEEYRGENEQFF. DNA for the CDR3: TGCAGCGTTGAAGAGTACAGGGGTGAGAATGAGCAGTTCTTC.

The CDR3 coding sequence is TGTGCCAGCAGGATTTCAGGGCAGCCCCAGCATTTT. Protein sequence: CASRISGQPQHF. The chain links TRBV28 to TRBJ1-5; perhaps TRBD1 as D (5 bases). The CDR3 loop spans 12 amino acids. Germline V gene sequence: CDR1 MDHEN, CDR2 SYDVKM. V lost 6 bases, J lost 7 bases, and 10 bases lay in between.

The V and J genes are TRBV5-1 and TRBJ2-7; D is ambiguous. V lost 0 bases and J 2 bases, leaving 9 bases between the germline ends. Germline CDR1 SGHRS, CDR2 YFSETQ. The CDR3 consists of 14 residues. CDR3 sequence: CASSLGDETYEQYF. The CDR3 DNA sequence: TGCGCCAGCAGCTTGGGCGACGAAACCTACGAGCAGTACTTC. Looking up the rest from reference TRBV5-1 and TRBJ2-7 gives the full variable domain: KAGVTQTPRYLIKTRGQQVTLSCSPISGHRSVSWYQQTPGQGLQFLFEYFSETQRNKGNFPGRFSGRQFSNSRSEMNVSTLELGDSALYLCASSLGDETYEQYFGPGTRLTVT.

The chain couples TRBV27 to TRBJ2-7; D could derive from TRBD1 or TRBD2 (5 bases each). From germline, CDR1 is MNHEY and CDR2 SMNVEV (reference sequence). The CDR3 runs 19 residues. Trimming shortened V by 4 bases and J by 0 bases, and 25 bases separated the two germline ends. The CDR3 DNA is TGTGCCAGCAGTTCCCTAACCCGTCCGGGGCGCAGTAGCTCCTACGAGCAGTACTTC. It yields the protein CASSSLTRPGRSSSYEQYF.

The rearrangement links TRBV19 to TRBJ1-2, with D tentatively TRBD1 (5 bases). V lost 3 bases, J lost 2 bases, and 10 bases lay in between. Germline V CDR1 and CDR2: LNHDA, SQIVND (reference sequence). This CDR3 comprises 14 residues. CDR3 loop: CASSIGRGNYGYTF. For the CDR3, the DNA is TGTGCCAGTAGTATTGGTCGGGGGAACTATGGCTACACCTTC.

This clone was picked up one time. The chain carries TRBV4-2 and TRBJ1-3; D is unresolved. Germline V lookup: CDR1 LGHNA, CDR2 YNFKEQ. V lost 0 bases, J lost 0 bases, and 9 bases lay in between. The CDR3 spans 16 residues. The CDR3 is CASSQDLGGSGNTIYF. CDR3 nucleotides: TGTGCCAGCAGCCAAGATCTTGGCGGCTCTGGAAACACCATATATTTT.

This chain connects TRBV9 to TRBJ2-1; 8 bases match TRBD2. The ends lost 0 bases at V and 4 bases at J; junction bases unmatched: 3. The CDR3 runs 15 residues. The germline CDR1 and CDR2 sequences are SGDLS and YYNGEE. DNA of the CDR3: TGTGCCAGCAGCGTAGTGGCGGGAGGATACAATGAGCAGTTCTTC. Translated, it gives CASSVVAGGYNEQFF.

The rearrangement joins TRBV11-2 to TRBJ1-1; perhaps TRBD1 as D (6 bases). The CDR3 covers 13 residues. Trimming stripped 8 bases from V and 0 bases from J, with 10 bases between. The germline gives CDR1 SGHAT, CDR2 FQNNGV. The CDR3 loop reads CASERTVNTEAFF. In DNA form, the CDR3 reads TGTGCCAGCGAAAGGACAGTGAACACTGAAGCTTTCTTT.

Worth noting for this clone: Relative to the germline gene, one junction end is altered; a read error may explain this. The chain has TRBV30 and TRBJ2-1; 14 nucleotides match TRBD2. There are 15 residues in the CDR3. Germline lookup yields CDR1 GTSNPN and CDR2 SVGIG (reference sequence). This CDR3 is CACQSTSGRANGQFF. In nucleotides, the CDR3 is TGTGCCTGCCAATCGACTAGCGGGAGGGCCAATGGGCAGTTCTTC.

The V and J genes are TRBV4-1 and TRBJ1-2; tentatively, D is TRBD1 (5 bases). Germline V gene sequence: CDR1 MGHRA, CDR2 YSYEKL. The germline V and J ends were trimmed by 2 bases and 2 bases, with 12 bases remaining between them. The CDR3 runs 15 residues. CDR3 in DNA: TGCGCCAGCAGCCAACGGGTGGGACCCAACTATGGCTACACCTTC. Amino acids: CASSQRVGPNYGYTF.

The gene calls are TRBV19 and TRBJ1-5; TRBD1 is a possible D gene (5 bases). CDR3 size: 15 residues. Germline V CDR1 and CDR2: LNHDA, SQIVND (reference sequence). V lost 5 bases to trimming and J lost 1 base, with 12 bases between them. The CDR3 bases are TGTGCCAGTAGTTCGGGACGGTCAAGCAATCAGCCCCAGCATTTT. This sequence encodes CASSSGRSSNQPQHF.

The V gene is TRBV9, the J gene TRBJ2-7; D may be TRBD1 (6 bases). CDR3 length: 20 amino acids. Germline V gene lookup returns CDR1 SGDLS and CDR2 YYNGEE. Trimming pared 1 base from V and 6 bases from J, leaving 32 bases between. The CDR3 DNA reads as TGTGCCAGCAGCGTATCCCTCGTACTTGGGACACCCACGGCGTCCCTCGAGCAGTACTTC. Its protein is CASSVSLVLGTPTASLEQYF.

The chain joins TRBV18 to TRBJ2-7, with D unresolved. This CDR3 region has 11 residues. CDR1 KGHSH and CDR2 LQKENI come from the germline V gene. Trimming stripped 6 bases from V and 5 bases from J, with 8 bases between. The DNA for the CDR3 is TGTGCCAGCTCTCGAGGCGACGAGCAGTACTTC. This sequence encodes CASSRGDEQYF.

CDR3 residues: CASSLFQGGQPQHF. The CDR3 region has the DNA TGCGCCAGCAGCTTGTTTCAGGGTGGTCAGCCCCAGCATTTT. This sequence joins TRBV5-1 and TRBJ1-5; D might be TRBD1 (5 bases). V lost 1 base to trimming and J lost 6 bases, with 11 bases between them. This CDR3 contains 14 residues. CDR1 and CDR2 (germline): SGHRS, YFSETQ.

In this sample, this clone turned up a few times. The chain joins TRBV19 to TRBJ2-1, with TRBD2 matching 8 bases. V shed 4 bases, J shed 3 bases, and the junction held 2 bases outside the gene matches. CDR1 and CDR2 (germline): LNHDA, SQIVND (reference sequence). The CDR3 totals 14 residues. In DNA form, the CDR3 reads TGTGCCAGTAGTAGCGGGACTAGCTACAATGAGCAGTTCTTC. This encodes CASSSGTSYNEQFF.

The rearrangement uses TRBV5-6 and TRBJ2-7; 8 nucleotides agree with TRBD1. The V gene's germline CDR1 is SGHDT and CDR2 YYEEEE. This CDR3 region has 13 residues. V shed 5 bases, J shed 0 bases, and the junction held 1 base outside the gene matches. In nucleotides, the CDR3 is TGTGCCAGCAGGGACAGGGCCTCCTACGAGCAGTACTTC. Translated, it gives CASRDRASYEQYF.

The chain is built from TRBV9 and TRBJ2-7, with D possibly TRBD1 on 5 matching bases. Germline CDR1 and CDR2: SGDLS and YYNGEE. The CDR3 runs to 16 residues. The V end was cut by 4 bases, the J end by 3 bases, with 20 bases between. The CDR3, as DNA: TGTGCCAGCAGCCCCCAGGGCCCCACCCACCACTACGAGCAGTACTTC. Translation: CASSPQGPTHHYEQYF.

The chain joins TRBV5-1 to TRBJ2-1; the D gene is possibly TRBD1 (6 bases). CDR3 size: 13 residues. CDR1 and CDR2 from the germline V gene are SGHRS and YFSETQ. V shed 4 bases and J shed 4 bases, with 9 bases lying between them. The CDR3 here is CASSGTFYNEQFF. CDR3 nucleotide sequence: TGCGCCAGCAGCGGGACATTTTACAATGAGCAGTTCTTC.

The chain combines TRBV30 with TRBJ1-1; TRBD1 matches 7 bases. CDR1 GTSNPN and CDR2 SVGIG come from the germline V gene (reference sequence). V gave up 4 bases and J gave up 5 bases; unmatched junction bases: 13. This CDR3 is 15 amino acids long. The CDR3 DNA sequence: TGTGCCTGGACTTCTACAGGGGCTCTGGGGACTGAAGCTTTCTTT. Translating it yields CAWTSTGALGTEAFF.

The chain uses TRBV5-1 and TRBJ2-5; 8 bases are shared with TRBD1. Germline lookup yields CDR1 SGHRS and CDR2 YFSETQ. V lost 4 bases and J lost 4; bases outside the gene matches: 12. CDR3 length: 16 residues. The CDR3 region has the DNA TGCGCCAGCAGCCTCCCGACAGGGGAGGTTGGAGAGACCCAGTACTTC. Its protein is CASSLPTGEVGETQYF.

The rearrangement links TRBV12-5 to TRBJ2-7; 9 nucleotides align to TRBD1. This CDR3 comprises 14 residues. Germline V gene sequence: CDR1 LGHNT, CDR2 FRNRAP. The V segment lost 5 bases and the J segment 2 bases; nucleotides outside the gene matches: 4. The CDR3 bases are TGTGCTAGTGGTGCTGGACAGGGGACCTACGAGCAGTACTTC. It translates to CASGAGQGTYEQYF.

The genes are TRBV2 and TRBJ2-1; the D call may be TRBD1 or TRBD2 (5 bases each). The V end was cut by 6 bases, the J end by 0 bases, with 9 bases between. This CDR3 has 14 residues. The V gene's germline CDR1 is SNHLY and CDR2 FYNNEI. CDR3 in amino acids: CASSRDGSYNEQFF. In DNA form, the CDR3 reads TGTGCCAGCAGCAGGGACGGCTCCTACAATGAGCAGTTCTTC.

This chain links TRBV5-1 with TRBJ2-7; 9 bases are a match to TRBD1. The germline gives CDR1 SGHRS, CDR2 YFSETQ. The CDR3 has 14 residues. The trim removed 3 bases at V and 2 bases at J, leaving 3 bases unmatched. CDR3 residues: CASSSRTGAYEQYF. Here the CDR3 DNA reads TGCGCCAGCAGCTCCCGGACAGGGGCCTACGAGCAGTACTTC.

CDR3 amino acids: CASSTSGRVYEQYF. DNA of the CDR3: TGCGCCAGCAGCACTAGCGGGAGAGTCTACGAGCAGTACTTC. The gene calls are TRBV5-1 and TRBJ2-7; TRBD2 aligns across 11 bases. This CDR3 has 14 residues. Per the germline V gene, CDR1 is SGHRS and CDR2 is YFSETQ. Trimming cost V 4 bases and J 3 bases; bases outside gene matches: 3. Full variable domain (remainder filled in from reference TRBV5-1 and TRBJ2-7): KAGVTQTPRYLIKTRGQQVTLSCSPISGHRSVSWYQQTPGQGLQFLFEYFSETQRNKGNFPGRFSGRQFSNSRSEMNVSTLELGDSALYLCASSTSGRVYEQYFGPGTRLTVT.

The chain uses TRBV5-1 and TRBJ2-6; D is possibly TRBD2 (5 bases). The CDR3 contains 15 residues. CDR1 and CDR2 (germline): SGHRS, YFSETQ. V dropped 4 bases and J dropped 4 bases, with 12 bases sitting between them. The CDR3 is CASSVGLVGANVLTF. CDR3 DNA sequence: TGCGCCAGCAGCGTCGGACTGGTCGGGGCCAACGTCCTGACTTTC.